These 2 T cell receptor beta chains originate from one sample sequenced in a study of T cell responses to AZD1222 COVID-19 vaccine. TCRdb's table, derived via immunoSEQ multiplex PCR, lists solely in-frame clones and lacks some. Here the sample spans more than 100,000 clones, over 75% being singletons. The input for sequencing was peripheral blood, taken 28 days after the second dose of the MenACWY control vaccine. The source of these receptors is an adult who received the MenACWY meningococcal vaccine as a control.

This sequence joins TRBV7-9 and TRBJ1-2; D might be TRBD1 (6 bases). This CDR3 has 13 residues. Germline CDR1 is SEHNR and CDR2 is FQNEAQ (reference sequence). Trimming stripped 4 bases from V and 4 bases from J, with 10 bases between. The CDR3 spells CASSSGALYGYTF. DNA of the CDR3: TGTGCCAGCAGCTCAGGGGCCCTCTATGGCTACACCTTC.

The genes are TRBV28 and TRBJ1-5; 10 positions agree with TRBD1. The ends lost 6 bases at V and 7 bases at J; junction bases unmatched: 9. This CDR3 has 15 residues. CDR1 is MDHEN and CDR2 is SYDVKM in the germline V gene. CDR3 sequence (DNA): TGTGCCAGCAGCACGACAGGGGGCAACTTGCAGCCCCAGCATTTT. Protein product: CASSTTGGNLQPQHF. The full variable domain, completed using reference TRBV28 and TRBJ1-5, is DVKVTQSSRYLVKRTGEKVFLECVQDMDHENMFWYRQDPGLGLRLIYFSYDVKMKEKGDIPEGYSVSREKKERFSLILESASTNQTSMYLCASSTTGGNLQPQHFGDGTRLSIL.